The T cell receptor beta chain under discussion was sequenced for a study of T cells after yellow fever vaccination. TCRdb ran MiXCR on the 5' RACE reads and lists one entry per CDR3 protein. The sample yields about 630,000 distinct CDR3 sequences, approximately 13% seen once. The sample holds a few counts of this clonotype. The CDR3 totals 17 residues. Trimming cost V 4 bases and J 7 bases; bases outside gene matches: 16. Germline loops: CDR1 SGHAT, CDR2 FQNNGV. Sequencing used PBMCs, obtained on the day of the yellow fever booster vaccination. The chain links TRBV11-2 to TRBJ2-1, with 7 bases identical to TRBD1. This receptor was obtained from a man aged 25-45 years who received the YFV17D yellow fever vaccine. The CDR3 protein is CASSSLGPGQQRNEQFF. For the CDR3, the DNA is TGTGCCAGCAGCTCACTAGGCCCGGGACAGCAAAGAAATGAGCAGTTCTTC.